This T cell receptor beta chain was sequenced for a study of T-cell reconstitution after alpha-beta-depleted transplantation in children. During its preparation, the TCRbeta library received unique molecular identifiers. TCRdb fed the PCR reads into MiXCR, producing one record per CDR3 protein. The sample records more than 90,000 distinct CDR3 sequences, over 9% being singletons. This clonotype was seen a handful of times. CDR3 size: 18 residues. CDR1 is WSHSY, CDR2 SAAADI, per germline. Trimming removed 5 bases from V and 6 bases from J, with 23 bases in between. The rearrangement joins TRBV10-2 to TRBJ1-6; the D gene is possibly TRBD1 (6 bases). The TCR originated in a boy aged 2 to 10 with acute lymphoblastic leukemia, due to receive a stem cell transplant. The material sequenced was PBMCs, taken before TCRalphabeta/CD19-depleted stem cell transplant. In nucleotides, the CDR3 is TGCGCCAGCAGTTCATCAAGTGGCAGGGGCGCAAGTAATTCACCCCTCCACTTT. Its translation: CASSSSSGRGASNSPLHF.